This T cell receptor beta chain was sequenced for a study of PD-L1 blockade in urothelial cancer. Study at large: Typically, measured as a median, blood samples had approximately 130,000 T cells.

Findings and caveats of the study: Tumor-associated clones in blood expanded more at 3 weeks in durable-benefit patients.

Time point in this sample: pretreatment peripheral blood. The patients had locally advanced or metastatic urothelial carcinoma. Turning to this clone: Its antigen is unknown.

Trimming took 4 bases from V and 6 from J, leaving 9 bases between them. CDR3 length: 12 residues. Germline CDR1 and CDR2: SGDLS and YYNGEE. Generated by immunoSEQ multiplex PCR, the TCRdb table keeps only in-frame clones and is missing some. Of 90,000 to 100,000 clones in the sample, roughly 89% were seen once. This chain joins TRBV9 and TRBJ2-3; D gene unclear. The clonotype originates from a man in his 60s with urothelial cancer. The sample consisted of PBMCs, taken around atezolizumab (anti-PD-L1) treatment. The CDR3 reads CASSPTFDTQYF. CDR3 DNA sequence: TGTGCCAGCAGCCCTACGTTTGATACGCAGTATTTT.